The 25 T cell receptor beta chains presented below share a single source sample, sequenced in a study of CD8+ T cells in alopecia areata. Extracted from the samples, RNA was reverse transcribed into cDNA to serve as the sequencing template. The repertoire was sequenced with immunoSEQ multiplex PCR; TCRdb's copy has only in-frame clones and lacks some. This sample shows about 9,000 clones and no singletons; roughly a fifth rests with the ten largest. Markers used for sorting pooled cutaneous lymph node cells were CD4, CD8alpha, NKG2D, NKG2ACE and others. Material: CD8+ T cells sorted from a lymph node. These receptors all stem from a C3H/HeJ mouse with alopecia areata. The mice in this strain carry MHC haplotype H2-k.

This clone was detected ten times or more. Gene names follow the mouse nomenclature. The sequence runs out 4 residues before the end of the CDR3; the remainder is reconstructed from the germline J gene. The V gene is TRBV16, the J gene TRBJ2-5; tentative D call: TRBD2 (6 bases). The CDR3 spans 15 residues. Between the trimmed V and J ends, which lost 5 bases and 0 bases, there was a span of 12 bases. Germline CDR1 SGHSA, CDR2 FRNQAP. CDR3 amino acids: CASSRDWFNQDTQYF. Incomplete CDR3 DNA: TGTGCAAGCAGCCGCGACTGGTTTAACCAAGAC.

This clone was counted ten times or more. Gene names are mouse gene names. The CDR3 is cut off 4 residues early in the read; its end comes from the germline J gene. The chain employs TRBV14 and TRBJ2-7; 10 positions agree with TRBD2. This CDR3 comprises 14 residues. Germline trimming cut 3 bases from V and 0 bases from J; bases unmatched to any gene: 0. Germline values: CDR1 SGHDT, CDR2 FRDEAV. The CDR3: CASSYWGGSYEQYF. CDR3 DNA, as far as it was read: TGTGCCAGCAGTTACTGGGGGGGCTCCTAT.

This clone has at least ten counts. Gene names follow the mouse nomenclature. The CDR3 end lies 4 residues beyond the end of the read and is filled in from the germline J gene. The chain recombines TRBV13-2 with TRBJ2-7; 10 bases are a match to TRBD1. Germline loops: CDR1 NNHNN, CDR2 SYGAGS (reference sequence). The length of the CDR3 is 14 residues. Incomplete CDR3 DNA: TGTGCCAGCGGGCCACGACAGGGGGCTTAT. This codes for CASGPRQGAY. From start to end, the CDR3 is CASGPRQGAYEQYF.

This clone was seen many times. Mouse names are used for the genes. The read falls 4 residues short of the CDR3 end, and the missing part is taken from the germline J gene. This chain connects TRBV13-1 to TRBJ1-1, with a weak D call TRBD1 (5 bases). Per germline, CDR1 NSHNY and CDR2 SYGAGN. Trimming left V 2 bases short and J 1 base short, with 9 bases between. The CDR3 sequence is 14 residues long. The CDR3 is CASSDRGENTEVFF. Incomplete CDR3 DNA: TGTGCCAGCAGTGACCGGGGGGAAAACACA.

In its sample, this clone was seen many times. Here the gene names and germline are mouse. Read sequence stops 4 residues before the CDR3 end, and the germline J gene provides the missing end. The genes are TRBV13-3 and TRBJ2-1; no firm D call. CDR1 and CDR2 (germline): NNHDY, SYVADS. The CDR3 length is 13 residues. CDR3 sequence reads: CASSVAFWAEQFF. The part of the CDR3 DNA that was read is TGTGCCAGCAGTGTTGCCTTTTGGGCT.

Note on this clone: Gene names and germline match the mouse. The read finishes 4 residues shy of the CDR3 end, and the germline J gene is used to complete it. Additional DNA sequences in this sample encode the identical CDR3. The chain links TRBV13-1 to TRBJ2-3; TRBD1 might be the D (5 bases). Germline lookup yields CDR1 NSHNY and CDR2 SYGAGN. This CDR3 spans 15 amino acids. Trimming took 0 bases from V and 3 from J, leaving 11 bases between them. The CDR3 spells CASSDGQGSAETLYF. CDR3 bases read: TGTGCCAGCAGTGATGGGCAGGGTAGCGCAGAA.

This clone was found many times. Genes and germline are mouse. The sequenced CDR3 bases are TGTGCCAGCAGCCAAGAGTGGACTGCAAACTCC. Amino acid sequence: CASSQEWTANS. The whole CDR3 reads CASSQEWTANSDYTF. V usage is TRBV5 and J usage is TRBJ1-2; D is unresolved. The read gets to within 4 residues of the CDR3 end, and the germline J gene fills in the rest. Trimming took off 0 bases at V and 0 bases at J, with 8 bases between the two ends. CDR1 is LGHNA and CDR2 is YNLKQL in the germline V gene (reference sequence). The CDR3 totals 15 residues.

This clone was recorded many times. Gene names follow the mouse nomenclature. This CDR3 is CASSLTGGSSYEQYF. CDR3 DNA, as far as it was read: TGTGCCAGCAGTTTGACTGGGGGAAGCTCCTAT. V and J are TRBV14 and TRBJ2-7, with 9 bases lining up with TRBD2. The read is 4 residues too short to cover the CDR3 end, so that end is filled in from the germline J gene. From germline, CDR1 is SGHDT and CDR2 FRDEAV. There are 15 residues in the CDR3. V gave up 2 bases and J gave up 0 bases; unmatched junction bases: 3. Drawing the rest from reference TRBV14 and TRBJ2-7, the complete variable domain is EAGVTQSPRYAVLQEGQAVSFWCDPISGHDTLYWYQQPRDQGPQLLVYFRDEAVIDNSQLPSDRFSAVRPKGTNSTLKIQSAKQGDTATYLCASSLTGGSSYEQYFGPGTRLTVL.

This clone was observed at least ten times. Here the gene names and germline are mouse. The sequence runs out 4 residues before the end of the CDR3; the remainder is reconstructed from the germline J gene. The genes are TRBV31 and TRBJ2-3; the match to TRBD2 covers 11 bases. In germline, CDR1 is GKSSPN, CDR2 SITVG. V trimming: 1 base; J trimming: 3 bases; junction bases outside the gene matches: 3. The CDR3 is 15 residues long. The CDR3 is CAWSRDWGMAETLYF. The CDR3 DNA, read in part, is TGTGCCTGGAGTCGGGACTGGGGGATGGCAGAA.

In this sample, this clone turned up many times. Mouse names are used for the genes. The CDR3 extends 4 residues past the end of the read, so its final part is completed from the germline J gene. This chain uses TRBV13-2 with TRBJ2-1, with 10 bases lining up with TRBD2. After removal of 2 bases from V and 5 bases from J, the junction contained 4 bases not matched to a gene. CDR1 is NNHNN and CDR2 is SYGAGS in the germline V gene (reference sequence). The CDR3 totals 15 residues. The CDR3 bases that were read are TGTGCCAGCGGTGAACTGGGGGGGGCGGATGCT. Amino acid sequence: CASGELGGADA. The whole CDR3 region reads CASGELGGADAEQFF.

There are many counts of this clone. The genes are named according to mouse. The read ends 4 residues shy of where the CDR3 ends; the end is completed using the germline J gene. The chain couples TRBV13-3 to TRBJ1-1; TRBD1 might be the D (5 bases). Germline loops: CDR1 NNHDY, CDR2 SYVADS. Trimming cost V 2 bases and J 4 bases, with 12 bases left between them. This CDR3 has 14 residues. The DNA read from the CDR3 is TGTGCCAGCAGTGACAGGGAGGGGAGCACA. Encoded protein: CASSDREGST. The complete CDR3 reads CASSDREGSTEVFF.

This clone occurred many times. Germline and genes: mouse. The read falls 4 residues short of the CDR3 end, and the missing part is taken from the germline J gene. The V call is TRBV31, the J call TRBJ2-3, with a weak D call TRBD2 (6 bases). CDR3 length: 14 residues. Deletions cut 0 bases from V and 0 bases from J, with 7 bases between. Per germline, CDR1 GKSSPN and CDR2 SITVG. The CDR3 spells CAWSLGTSAETLYF. CDR3 DNA (partial): TGTGCCTGGAGTCTGGGGACTAGTGCAGAA. The entire variable domain, with the rest obtained from reference TRBV31 and TRBJ2-3, is as follows: AQTIHQWPVAEIKAVGSPLSLGCTIKGKSSPNLYWYWQATGGTLQQLFYSITVGQVESVVQLNLSASRPKDDQFILSTEKLLLSHSGFYLCAWSLGTSAETLYFGSGTRLTVL.

This clone was picked up many times. Any gene name here is a mouse gene name. Sequencing ends 4 residues short of the CDR3 end; the germline J gene provides the rest. This chain joins TRBV13-2 and TRBJ2-5; unclear D gene. Germline V gene data show CDR1 as NNHNN and CDR2 as SYGAGS (reference sequence). This CDR3 is built from 14 residues. V was shortened by 0 bases and J by 1 base, with 6 bases between the two germline ends. CDR3 sequence: CASGDAPDQDTQYF. The sequenced part of the CDR3 DNA is TGTGCCAGCGGTGATGCTCCAGACCAAGAC.

In the case of this clone: These gene names are mouse names. The sequenced CDR3 bases are TGTGCCAGCACGGGGACATCTGCAGAA. Its protein is CASTGTSAE. The whole CDR3 reads CASTGTSAETLYF. This rearrangement joins TRBV13-3 to TRBJ2-3; TRBD1 might be the D (6 bases). The read ends 4 residues early relative to the CDR3; the germline J gene fills the gap. The CDR3 totals 13 residues. V lost 6 bases and J lost 2, with 10 bases in between. Germline CDR1 reads NNHDY; CDR2 reads SYVADS.

This clone was recorded at least ten times. All gene names here are mouse names. The CDR3 protein is CAWSLGGTGQLYF. The CDR3 bases that were read are TGTGCCTGGAGTCTGGGGGGCACCGGG. The V and J genes are TRBV31 and TRBJ2-2, with D perhaps TRBD2 (6 bases). Read coverage stops 4 residues before the CDR3 terminus; the germline J gene supplies the remainder. The V and J ends lost 0 bases and 4 bases respectively, with 6 bases between them. Germline-derived CDR1 and CDR2 are GKSSPN and SITVG. This CDR3 has 13 residues.

The sample holds a few counts of this clone. Germline and genes here are mouse. The read is 4 residues too short to cover the CDR3 end, so that end is filled in from the germline J gene. The V call is TRBV31, the J call TRBJ2-3, with 7 bases fitting TRBD1. J gave up 2 bases and V 2 bases, and 4 bases lay outside the gene matches. This CDR3 region has 14 residues. Germline CDR1 GKSSPN, CDR2 SITVG. The CDR3 here is CAWSVGTAAETLYF. The sequenced CDR3 bases are TGTGCCTGGAGTGTCGGGACAGCTGCAGAA.

This clone was counted many times. Gene names are mouse gene names. Read sequence stops 3 residues before the CDR3 end, and the germline J gene provides the missing end. V and J are TRBV19 and TRBJ1-6; 7 bases match TRBD1. TRBJ1-6 is given ORF status, its function remaining uncertain. This CDR3 is 14 amino acids long. V lost 4 bases to trimming and J lost 7 bases; unmatched junction nucleotides: 5. CDR1 FNHDT and CDR2 SITEND come from the germline V gene (reference sequence). The sequenced part of the CDR3 DNA is TGTGCCAGCAGTCATCCGGGACAGAATTCGCCC. It translates to CASSHPGQNSP. The CDR3 reads in full as CASSHPGQNSPLYF.

The table lists this clone with many counts. Mouse germline and gene names are used. The read ends 4 residues early relative to the CDR3; the germline J gene fills the gap. The chain has TRBV13-1 and TRBJ1-2, with 8 bases that match TRBD1. Germline V gene lookup returns CDR1 NSHNY and CDR2 SYGAGN. The CDR3 has 12 residues. The CDR3 is CASSGTGFDYTF. The DNA read from the CDR3 is TGTGCCAGCAGTGGGACAGGGTTC.

At least ten counts were recorded for this clone. Gene names refer to mouse genes. The read halts 4 residues ahead of the CDR3 end, with the missing end drawn from the germline J gene. The J gene is TRBJ2-7, the V gene TRBV13-1; 8 bases are a match to TRBD1. CDR3 size: 14 residues. Germline assignment: CDR1 NSHNY and CDR2 SYGAGN. The covered CDR3 bases are TGTGCCAGCAGTGATCGACAGGGGTCTTAT. Amino acids: CASSDRQGSY. The full CDR3 protein reads CASSDRQGSYEQYF.

This clone was seen ten or more times. Germline and genes: mouse. The CDR3 end falls 4 residues outside the read, so it is completed with the germline J gene. The chain joins TRBV13-3 to TRBJ2-7, with 8 bases fitting TRBD1. Unmatched junction bases numbered 4, after V lost 2 bases and J lost 0 bases. Germline lookup yields CDR1 NNHDY and CDR2 SYVADS. CDR3 length: 15 amino acids. The CDR3 sequence is CASSELGQDSYEQYF. The CDR3 DNA, read in part, is TGTGCCAGCAGTGAACTGGGACAGGACTCCTAT.

In its sample, this clone was seen many times. Gene and germline names: mouse. The read comes to an end 4 residues before the CDR3 does, leaving the germline J gene to fill in the end. The V and J genes are TRBV1 and TRBJ2-7, with unresolved D. Germline CDR1 and CDR2: NSQYPW and LRSPGD (reference sequence). The CDR3 has 12 amino acids. The covered CDR3 bases are TGCACCTGCAGTGCAGGGGGAAAT. Amino acid sequence: CTCSAGGN. The entire CDR3 is CTCSAGGNEQYF. The full variable domain, with the rest looked up from reference TRBV1 and TRBJ2-7, is VTLLEQNPRWRLVPRGQAVNLRCILKNSQYPWMSWYQQDLQKQLQWLFTLRSPGDKEVKSLPGADYLATRVTDTELRLQVANMSQGRTLYCTCSAGGNEQYFGPGTRLTVL.

This clone was recorded many times. Each gene name is a mouse one. The read ends 4 residues shy of where the CDR3 ends; the end is completed using the germline J gene. The gene calls are TRBV13-1 and TRBJ2-7, with 7 positions matching TRBD2. The CDR3 has 12 residues. From germline, CDR1 is NSHNY and CDR2 SYGAGN. The CDR3 bases that were read are TGTGCCAGCAGTCCCTGGGGGTAT. It codes for CASSPWGY. The full-length CDR3 reads as CASSPWGYEQYF.

Ten or more counts support this clone. The germline and genes are mouse ones. Sequencing ends 4 residues short of the CDR3 end; the germline J gene provides the rest. The genes are TRBV14 and TRBJ2-7, with D unresolved. Germline lookup yields CDR1 SGHDT and CDR2 FRDEAV. Trimming removed 5 bases at V and 3 bases at J, with 9 bases between. This CDR3 has 12 residues. The part of the CDR3 DNA that was read is TGTGCCAGCAGCCAGACAAACTAT. It specifies CASSQTNY. The CDR3 as a whole reads CASSQTNYEQYF. Complete variable domain (other parts from reference TRBV14 and TRBJ2-7): EAGVTQSPRYAVLQEGQAVSFWCDPISGHDTLYWYQQPRDQGPQLLVYFRDEAVIDNSQLPSDRFSAVRPKGTNSTLKIQSAKQGDTATYLCASSQTNYEQYFGPGTRLTVL.

This clone was counted ten times or more. The genes are named according to mouse. The observed sequence ends 4 residues before the CDR3 terminus, with the missing tail filled in from the germline J gene. The chain carries TRBV13-3 and TRBJ2-1; tentative D call: TRBD1 (6 bases). The CDR3 covers 14 residues. CDR1 is NNHDY and CDR2 is SYVADS in the germline V gene. Trimming removed 0 bases from V and 5 bases from J, with 9 bases in between. This CDR3 reads CASSDVPGDAEQFF. The DNA read from the CDR3 is TGTGCCAGCAGTGATGTTCCAGGGGATGCT.

This clone was picked up a small number of times. The gene symbols are mouse symbols. The read finishes 4 residues shy of the CDR3 end, and the germline J gene is used to complete it. The chain couples TRBV31 to TRBJ2-4; weak D call: TRBD1 (6 bases). This CDR3 comprises 12 residues. Germline CDR1 reads GKSSPN; CDR2 reads SITVG. CDR3: CAWSRDKNTLYF. CDR3 DNA (partial): TGTGCCTGGAGCCGGGACAAAAAC.